These 29 T cell receptor beta chains came from one sample sequenced in a study of blood T cell repertoires in COVID-19. Data came from immunoSEQ multiplex PCR; TCRdb stores just in-frame clones and leaves some out. The sample contains 100,000 to 150,000 clones, roughly 90% of which appear only once. Sequenced: peripheral blood. The receptor set was obtained from a woman older than 75 with acute or convalescent COVID-19.

The chain is built from TRBV19 and TRBJ1-1; 8 nucleotides align to TRBD1. CDR3 length: 17 amino acids. V gave up 3 bases and J gave up 3 bases; unmatched junction bases: 12. From germline, CDR1 is LNHDA and CDR2 SQIVND (reference sequence). The DNA for the CDR3 is TGTGCCAGTAGTATGACCAGGGGGCAAGGATCCGACACTGAAGCTTTCTTT. Translated, it gives CASSMTRGQGSDTEAFF.

This clone was seen a single time. The gene calls are TRBV28 and TRBJ2-4; D gene ambiguous. Germline CDR1 and CDR2: MDHEN and SYDVKM. CDR3 size: 16 residues. Trimming cost V 7 bases and J 3 bases, with 19 bases left between them. The CDR3 DNA sequence: TGTGCCAGCACCACCCACGTCGGGTCAATCAAAAACATTCAGTACTTC. The encoded protein is CASTTHVGSIKNIQYF.

The chain joins TRBV6-1 to TRBJ2-5, with TRBD1 as a possible D gene (5 bases). This CDR3 comprises 13 residues. V lost 1 base and J 4 bases, leaving 7 bases between the germline ends. The germline V gene encodes CDR1 MNHNS and CDR2 SASEGT. For the CDR3, the DNA is TGTGCCAGCAGTGAAGTCAGGGCAGAGACCCAGTACTTC. It yields the protein CASSEVRAETQYF.

J is TRBJ1-5 and V is TRBV29-1; 9 positions match TRBD1. The CDR3 has 16 residues. The V segment lost 5 bases and the J segment 5 bases; nucleotides outside the gene matches: 13. The germline V gene encodes CDR1 SQVTM and CDR2 ANQGSEA. The DNA for the CDR3 is TGCAGCGTTCCAGGGATGGGGGACAGGGATTATCAGCCCCAGCATTTT. This sequence encodes CSVPGMGDRDYQPQHF. Full variable domain (missing parts from reference TRBV29-1 and TRBJ1-5): SAVISQKPSRDICQRGTSLTIQCQVDSQVTMMFWYRQQPGQSLTLIATANQGSEATYESGFVIDKFPISRPNLTFSTLTVSNMSPEDSSIYLCSVPGMGDRDYQPQHFGDGTRLSIL.

This chain joins TRBV6-5 and TRBJ2-5; 11 nucleotides line up with TRBD1. The CDR3 is 16 residues long. In germline, CDR1 is MNHEY, CDR2 SVGAGI. The junction had 8 bases not matched to a gene; V was cut back by 4 bases and J by 4 bases. For the CDR3, the DNA is TGTGCCAGCAGTTCAATTCGGACAGGGGGCGCAGAGACCCAGTACTTC. Translating gives CASSSIRTGGAETQYF.

The chain employs TRBV24-1 and TRBJ2-7, with D possibly TRBD1 on 6 matching bases. The CDR3 is made up of 12 amino acids. CDR1 KGHDR and CDR2 SFDVKD come from the germline V gene. V dropped 1 base and J dropped 6 bases, with 6 bases sitting between them. The CDR3 here is CATSDFRGEQYF. In DNA form, the CDR3 reads TGTGCCACCAGTGATTTCAGGGGCGAGCAGTACTTC.

On this clone itself: At one end the junction does not follow the germline gene, possibly because of a read error. J is TRBJ2-4 and V is TRBV5-8; D is ambiguous. Germline assignment: CDR1 SGHTS and CDR2 YDEGEE. The CDR3 has 12 amino acids. The CDR3 region has the DNA TGTGCCAGCAGAGGAGTAAACCCAAACGGAGACTTC. It translates to CASRGVNPNGDF.

The rearrangement uses TRBV3-1 (or the pseudogene TRBV3-2) and TRBJ2-1, with no clear D. This CDR3 spans 16 amino acids. The V end was cut by 0 bases, the J end by 3 bases, with 12 bases between. Germline values: CDR1 LGHDT, CDR2 YNNKEL (reference sequence). CDR3 sequence reads: CASSQDLRLVYNEQFF. The CDR3 DNA is TGTGCCAGCAGCCAAGATTTGAGGTTGGTCTACAATGAGCAGTTCTTC.

This clone was detected once. This chain joins TRBV15 and TRBJ2-7; TRBD1 matches at 11 bases. Trimming took 3 bases from V and 4 from J; bases not matched to a gene: 8. CDR3 size: 16 residues. CDR1 is LNHNV and CDR2 is YYDKDF in the germline V gene (reference sequence). The CDR3 protein is CATSRSAGTGGYEQYF. CDR3 in DNA: TGTGCCACCAGCAGGAGCGCCGGGACAGGGGGTTACGAGCAGTACTTC.

This chain connects TRBV10-3 to TRBJ2-1; 7 bases map to TRBD2. The V gene's germline CDR1 is ENHRY and CDR2 SYGVKD. The CDR3 consists of 14 residues. J lost 2 bases, V lost 6 bases, and 4 bases had no gene match. CDR3 in DNA: TGTGCCATCAGCCCCGGGGGGACCTACAATGAGCAGTTCTTC. Translation gives CAISPGGTYNEQFF.

This chain links TRBV28 with TRBJ2-5, with 7 bases matching TRBD1. This CDR3 contains 13 residues. Germline V gives CDR1 MDHEN, CDR2 SYDVKM. The ends lost 8 bases at V and 7 bases at J; junction bases unmatched: 10. The CDR3 DNA sequence: TGTGCCAGCTCCCTCGACAGGGACACGACCCAGTACTTC. It encodes CASSLDRDTTQYF. The complete variable domain, with remaining parts taken from reference TRBV28 and TRBJ2-5, reads DVKVTQSSRYLVKRTGEKVFLECVQDMDHENMFWYRQDPGLGLRLIYFSYDVKMKEKGDIPEGYSVSREKKERFSLILESASTNQTSMYLCASSLDRDTTQYFGPGTRLLVL.

The chain couples TRBV7-8 to TRBJ1-2; perhaps TRBD1 as D (5 bases). The V and J ends lost 4 bases and 4 bases respectively, with 10 bases between them. CDR3 length: 13 residues. Germline assignment: CDR1 SGHVS and CDR2 FQNEAQ. The DNA for the CDR3 is TGTGCCAGCAGCTCGGGGGGTCCCTATGGCTACACCTTC. Translated, it gives CASSSGGPYGYTF.

This chain uses TRBV27 with TRBJ2-5, with a possible D match to TRBD1 (5 bases). Between the trimmed V and J ends, which lost 0 bases and 5 bases, there was a span of 10 bases. Per germline, CDR1 MNHEY and CDR2 SMNVEV (reference sequence). The CDR3 extends over 14 amino acids. CDR3 DNA sequence: TGTGCCAGCAGTTTATCCCCCAGGGTGGAGACCCAGTACTTC. As protein: CASSLSPRVETQYF.

This chain links TRBV5-1 with TRBJ2-3; 11 bases agree with TRBD2. With V trimmed by 0 bases and J by 2 bases, 20 bases remained unmatched. This CDR3 has 22 residues. Germline V gives CDR1 SGHRS, CDR2 YFSETQ. DNA of the CDR3: TGCGCCAGCAGCTTGGAGGTGGGGCTCATGAGACTAGCGGGGCACAACACAGATACGCAGTATTTT. Protein: CASSLEVGLMRLAGHNTDTQYF.

V and J are TRBV20-1 and TRBJ1-1; possible D gene TRBD1, 5 bases. Trimming stripped 6 bases from V and 4 bases from J, with 12 bases between. In germline, CDR1 is DFQATT, CDR2 SNEGSKA (reference sequence). There are 12 residues in the CDR3. The CDR3 DNA sequence: TGCAGTGCCAGTCGGGGGACCACTGAAGCTTTCTTT. This translates into CSASRGTTEAFF.

The rearrangement joins TRBV11-2 to TRBJ2-1; D may be TRBD2 (6 bases). Germline V gene lookup returns CDR1 SGHAT and CDR2 FQNNGV. The CDR3 is 14 amino acids. Trimming left V 0 bases short and J 12 bases short, with 15 bases between. Here the CDR3 reads CASSLDIAAQPQFF. The CDR3 DNA is TGTGCCAGCAGCTTAGATATAGCGGCCCAACCGCAGTTCTTC.

The gene calls are TRBV14 and TRBJ2-1; 13 nucleotides align to TRBD2. With V trimmed by 4 bases and J by 10 bases, 10 bases remained unmatched. Germline V lookup: CDR1 SGHDN, CDR2 FVKESK. The CDR3 totals 16 residues. CDR3 region: CASSLDGLAGVKEQFF. DNA for the CDR3: TGTGCCAGCAGCCTCGACGGACTAGCGGGAGTGAAAGAGCAGTTCTTC.

The V gene is TRBV21-1, the J gene TRBJ2-1; the table's D call, TRBD1, has no DNA check behind it. TRBV21-1 is an annotated pseudogene. This CDR3 has 16 residues. The DNA of the CDR3 is TGTGCCAACAAAGTCGGACAGGGCCCCTACACGAATGAGCAGTTCTTC. It codes for CANKVGQGPYTNEQFF.

This sequence joins TRBV6-2 or TRBV6-3 and TRBJ2-5, with TRBD2 matching 7 bases. From germline, CDR1 is MNHEY and CDR2 SVGEGT. The ends lost 6 bases at V and 5 bases at J; junction bases unmatched: 12. The CDR3 covers 15 residues. The CDR3 loop reads CASSPRRGVGETQYF. CDR3 bases: TGTGCCAGCAGCCCCAGACGGGGGGTCGGTGAGACCCAGTACTTC.

The chain joins TRBV27 to TRBJ2-1, with 10 bases aligning to TRBD1. There are 16 residues in the CDR3. The trim removed 5 bases at V and 4 bases at J, leaving 8 bases unmatched. Germline V gives CDR1 MNHEY, CDR2 SMNVEV (reference sequence). CDR3 DNA sequence: TGTGCCAGCAGTAATGACAGGGGGCCTCGGTACAATGAGCAGTTCTTC. The encoded protein is CASSNDRGPRYNEQFF.

The rearrangement links TRBV24-1 to TRBJ1-6, with TRBD1 matching 7 bases. V was clipped by 5 bases and J by 1 base; unmatched bases: 16. The CDR3 consists of 20 residues. CDR1 and CDR2 from the germline V gene are KGHDR and SFDVKD. The CDR3 DNA is TGTGCCACCAGTGGTCACAAGGGACAGAAAATTCGATCCTATAATTCACCCCTCCACTTT. The encoded protein is CATSGHKGQKIRSYNSPLHF.

The genes are TRBV7-2 and TRBJ1-5, with D maybe TRBD1 (6 bases). Germline CDR1 and CDR2: SGHTA and FQGNSA. The CDR3 is 15 amino acids. Trimming took off 1 base at V and 6 bases at J, with 13 bases between the two ends. The CDR3 protein is CASSLESRGSQPQHF. The CDR3 nucleotides read TGTGCCAGCAGCTTAGAGTCCAGGGGCAGTCAGCCCCAGCATTTT.

The count of this clone is one. This sequence joins TRBV6-2 or TRBV6-3 and TRBJ2-7; 15 bases agree with TRBD2. Germline CDR1 reads MNHEY; CDR2 reads SVGEGT. The ends lost 2 bases at V and 5 bases at J; junction bases unmatched: 13. The CDR3 sequence is 19 residues long. The CDR3 DNA sequence: TGTGCCAGCAGTTACCCTAAATGGACTAGCGGGGGGGCTCTGAACGAGCAGTACTTC. Its protein is CASSYPKWTSGGALNEQYF.

Here the CDR3 DNA reads TGCGCCAGCAGCTTCCGGGGGGGGGATAATTCACCCCTCCACTTT. Amino acids: CASSFRGGDNSPLHF. The chain recombines TRBV5-1 with TRBJ1-6; D possibly corresponds to TRBD1 (5 bases). This CDR3 spans 15 amino acids. Trimming removed 2 bases at V and 5 bases at J, with 11 bases between. Germline CDR1 reads SGHRS; CDR2 reads YFSETQ.

CDR3 region: CASSLDQANTEAFF. The CDR3 region has the DNA TGTGCCAGCAGCTTAGATCAGGCGAACACTGAAGCTTTCTTT. The chain couples TRBV5-4 to TRBJ1-1; no reliable D call. Germline V CDR1 and CDR2: SGHNT, YYREEE (reference sequence). This CDR3 comprises 14 residues. Trimming shortened V by 2 bases and J by 1 base, and 9 bases separated the two germline ends. Full variable domain (outside the CDR3, taken from reference TRBV5-4 and TRBJ1-1): ETGVTQSPTHLIKTRGQQVTLRCSSQSGHNTVSWYQQALGQGPQFIFQYYREEENGRGNFPPRFSGLQFPNYSSELNVNALELDDSALYLCASSLDQANTEAFFGQGTRLTVV.

The rearrangement joins TRBV19 to TRBJ2-7; TRBD1 agrees at 8 bases. This CDR3 comprises 14 residues. CDR1 is LNHDA, CDR2 SQIVND, per germline (reference sequence). Trimming removed 6 bases from V and 6 bases from J; junction bases left unmatched: 10. The CDR3 DNA sequence: TGTGCCAGTAGCTCTACAGGGGGGAAGAGCGAGCAGTACTTC. It yields the protein CASSSTGGKSEQYF. Full variable domain (missing parts from reference TRBV19 and TRBJ2-7): DGGITQSPKYLFRKEGQNVTLSCEQNLNHDAMYWYRQDPGQGLRLIYYSQIVNDFQKGDIAEGYSVSREKKESFPLTVTSAQKNPTAFYLCASSSTGGKSEQYFGPGTRLTVT.

The rearrangement links TRBV23-1 to TRBJ2-5, with 8 bases identical to TRBD2. TRBV23-1 is sorted into the ORF group, with uncertain function. Trimming removed 2 bases from V and 5 bases from J; junction bases left unmatched: 7. The CDR3 covers 15 residues. DNA of the CDR3: TGCGCCAGCAGTCAACCTGGGACTAGGGGGGAGACCCAGTACTTC. Amino acids: CASSQPGTRGETQYF.

This sequence joins TRBV24-1 and TRBJ2-7; the D gene is possibly TRBD1 (5 bases). V lost 3 bases and J lost 6, with 11 bases in between. Germline V CDR1 and CDR2: KGHDR, SFDVKD. The length of the CDR3 is 13 residues. The CDR3, as DNA: TGTGCCACCAGTGATCCCCTAAGGGGCGAGCAGTACTTC. Its protein product is CATSDPLRGEQYF.

This chain joins TRBV6-4 and TRBJ2-2; 11 nucleotides align to TRBD2. The CDR3 runs to 18 residues. Germline lookup yields CDR1 MRHNA and CDR2 SNTAGT. With V trimmed by 0 bases and J by 1 base, 4 bases remained unmatched. CDR3 in DNA: TGTGCCAGCAGTGACTCGCCTAGCGGGGGGCGGAACACCGGGGAGCTGTTTTTT. Translating it yields CASSDSPSGGRNTGELFF.